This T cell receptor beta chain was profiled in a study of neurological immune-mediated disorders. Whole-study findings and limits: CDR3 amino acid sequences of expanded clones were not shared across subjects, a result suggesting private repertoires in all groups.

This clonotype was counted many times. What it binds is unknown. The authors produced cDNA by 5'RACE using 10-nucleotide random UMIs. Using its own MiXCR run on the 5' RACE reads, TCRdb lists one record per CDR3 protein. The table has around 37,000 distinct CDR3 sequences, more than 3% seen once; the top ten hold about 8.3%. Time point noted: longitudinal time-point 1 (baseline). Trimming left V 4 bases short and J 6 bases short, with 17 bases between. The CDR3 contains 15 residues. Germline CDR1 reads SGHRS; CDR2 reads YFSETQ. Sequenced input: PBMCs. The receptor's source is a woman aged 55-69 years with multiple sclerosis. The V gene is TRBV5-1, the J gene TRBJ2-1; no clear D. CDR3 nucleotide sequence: TGCGCCAGCAGCCCCACCCTGGCCCCACTCAATGAGCAGTTCTTC. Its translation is CASSPTLAPLNEQFF.